A single sample is the source of the 17 T cell receptor beta chains below, sequenced in a study of blood T cell repertoires in COVID-19. The protocol was immunoSEQ multiplex PCR, while the TCRdb copy is restricted to in-frame clones and leaves out a portion. The sample consists of over 25,000 clones, around 83% of them appearing once. The specimen sequenced was peripheral blood. All receptors come from a man aged 70 or older with acute or convalescent COVID-19.

V is TRBV10-1 and J is TRBJ2-2; 9 positions agree with TRBD1. Per the germline V gene, CDR1 is WNHNN and CDR2 is SYGVQD (reference sequence). The CDR3 is 18 amino acids. V lost 3 bases and J lost 4; bases outside the gene matches: 12. The CDR3 protein is CASSENLWGQGFTGELFF. The CDR3 bases are TGCGCCAGCAGTGAAAATCTCTGGGGACAGGGATTCACCGGGGAGCTGTTTTTT.

In its sample, this clone was seen once. CDR3 amino acids: CASSDRTGTYYGYTF. The CDR3 nucleotides read TGCGCCAGCAGTGATAGGACAGGGACCTACTATGGCTACACCTTC. V and J are TRBV10-2 and TRBJ1-2; 8 positions match TRBD1. The V gene's germline CDR1 is WSHSY and CDR2 SAAADI. V dropped 3 bases and J dropped 3; count of bases not matched to a gene: 6. This CDR3 is built from 15 residues.

The rearrangement joins TRBV6-5 to TRBJ1-5; tentative D call: TRBD1 (5 bases). Deletions cut 10 bases from V and 5 bases from J, with 18 bases between. This CDR3 spans 14 amino acids. Germline V CDR1 and CDR2: MNHEY, SVGAGI. CDR3 sequence (DNA): TGTGCCACCGCCGGGCCAACAGGAGATCAGCCCCAGCATTTT. Translation: CATAGPTGDQPQHF.

This sequence joins TRBV11-2 and TRBJ2-5, with a possible D match to TRBD2 (5 bases). V was shortened by 5 bases and J by 1 base, with 17 bases between the two germline ends. CDR1 SGHAT and CDR2 FQNNGV come from the germline V gene. The CDR3 has 16 amino acids. The CDR3 loop reads CASSPSGLPLQETQYF. In DNA form, the CDR3 reads TGTGCCAGCAGCCCAAGCGGACTGCCCCTCCAAGAGACCCAGTACTTC.

The J gene is TRBJ2-7, the V gene TRBV7-8; no firm D call. Deletions cut 1 base from V and 1 base from J, with 11 bases between. Germline loops: CDR1 SGHVS, CDR2 FQNEAQ. This CDR3 is 15 amino acids long. CDR3 bases: TGTGCCAGCAGCTTAGAAAGCCTTGCGTCCTACGAGCAGTACTTC. Translating it yields CASSLESLASYEQYF.

The chain has TRBV7-8 and TRBJ2-3, with 9 bases lining up with TRBD2. With 1 base clipped from V and 2 bases from J, the junction kept 4 bases outside the gene matches. The CDR3 length is 16 residues. Germline V CDR1 and CDR2: SGHVS, FQNEAQ. For the CDR3, the DNA is TGTGCCAGCAGCTTAGTGCGGGGGGGGAACACAGATACGCAGTATTTT. The encoded protein is CASSLVRGGNTDTQYF.

This clone was observed a single time. The V gene is TRBV19, the J gene TRBJ2-7; D is perhaps TRBD2 (5 bases). This CDR3 is built from 14 residues. Trimming shortened V by 3 bases and J by 7 bases, and 16 bases separated the two germline ends. Germline CDR1 LNHDA, CDR2 SQIVND (reference sequence). The CDR3 bases are TGTGCCAGTAGTATTACCGGACTTCCGAGGGAGCAGTACTTC. Translation gives CASSITGLPREQYF.

CDR3 nucleotides: TGTGCCAGCAGCTTGGGGGCCGTGGGCCTCTCCTACGAGCAGTACTTC. Translated, it gives CASSLGAVGLSYEQYF. This chain joins TRBV7-2 and TRBJ2-7, with D possibly TRBD1 on 6 matching bases. With 3 bases removed from V and 0 bases from J, the gap between germline ends came to 15 bases. The CDR3 spans 16 residues. CDR1 and CDR2 (germline): SGHTA, FQGNSA. The whole variable domain, remainder taken from reference TRBV7-2 and TRBJ2-7, is GAGVSQSPSNKVTEKGKDVELRCDPISGHTALYWYRQSLGQGLEFLIYFQGNSAPDKSGLPSDRFSAERTGGSVSTLTIQRTQQEDSAVYLCASSLGAVGLSYEQYFGPGTRLTVT.

By frequency in the sample, this clone is medium-sized. J is TRBJ1-2 and V is TRBV19; unclear D gene. CDR3 size: 12 residues. With 6 bases removed from V and 5 bases from J, the gap between germline ends came to 10 bases. Germline V gene lookup returns CDR1 LNHDA and CDR2 SQIVND (reference sequence). The CDR3, as DNA: TGTGCCAGTAGCGGACTGCGGTATGGCTACACCTTC. Encoded protein: CASSGLRYGYTF.

This clone was seen only once. The gene calls are TRBV25-1 and TRBJ2-1; unclear D gene. CDR1 and CDR2 (germline): MGHDK, SYGVNS. This CDR3 has 14 amino acids. Trimming removed 2 bases at V and 9 bases at J, with 14 bases between. CDR3: CASSEQLFRGEQFF. CDR3 DNA: TGTGCCAGCAGTGAACAGTTGTTTCGTGGTGAGCAGTTCTTC.

This clone was seen a few times. V is TRBV10-3 and J is TRBJ1-5, with D tentatively TRBD1 (5 bases). The germline V and J ends were trimmed by 4 bases and 6 bases, with 10 bases remaining between them. Germline loops: CDR1 ENHRY, CDR2 SYGVKD. This CDR3 has 13 amino acids. The CDR3 coding sequence is TGTGCCATCAGTGCCGGGGGAGGTCAGCCCCAGCATTTT. Translating it yields CAISAGGGQPQHF.

The chain links TRBV29-1 to TRBJ1-1; D uncertain. The CDR3 is 14 residues long. V was cut by 7 bases and J by 2 bases, with 17 bases left in between. Germline V gene data show CDR1 as SQVTM and CDR2 as ANQGSEA. This chain's CDR3 is CSGSANLANTEAFF. CDR3 nucleotide sequence: TGCAGCGGTTCCGCAAACCTGGCTAACACTGAAGCTTTCTTT.

The V call is TRBV6-5, the J call TRBJ1-5; 9 nucleotides line up with TRBD1. This CDR3 contains 13 residues. The V gene end was trimmed by 8 bases and the J gene end by 5 bases; junction bases not matched to a gene: 4. Germline V gene sequence: CDR1 MNHEY, CDR2 SVGAGI. Here the CDR3 DNA reads TGTGCCAGCGGCACAGGGGGCTATCAGCCCCAGCATTTT. This sequence encodes CASGTGGYQPQHF.

CDR3 loop: CASSSDRGRGEKLFF. The CDR3 nucleotides read TGTGCCAGCAGTTCCGACAGGGGGCGAGGGGAAAAACTGTTTTTT. V is TRBV6-2 or TRBV6-3 and J is TRBJ1-4; 10 bases map to TRBD1. This CDR3 is 15 amino acids long. The ends lost 4 bases at V and 8 bases at J; junction bases unmatched: 7. The germline V gene encodes CDR1 MNHEY and CDR2 SVGEGT.

The gene calls are TRBV28 and TRBJ1-1; maybe TRBD1 (6 bases). Trimming removed 5 bases at V and 5 bases at J, with 12 bases between. This CDR3 is built from 13 residues. From germline, CDR1 is MDHEN and CDR2 SYDVKM. CDR3: CASSGTRGTEAFF. In nucleotides, the CDR3 is TGTGCCAGCAGTGGGACGAGGGGGACTGAAGCTTTCTTT.

This chain's CDR3 is CASSLAGQVIYEQYF. The CDR3 nucleotides are TGTGCCAGCAGCTTAGCGGGACAGGTGATTTACGAGCAGTACTTC. The chain carries TRBV7-2 and TRBJ2-7; 8 positions match TRBD1. V was clipped by 0 bases and J by 4 bases; unmatched bases: 5. The CDR3 sequence is 15 residues long. Germline CDR1 reads SGHTA; CDR2 reads FQGNSA.

The J gene is TRBJ1-2, the V gene TRBV28; 8 bases map to TRBD1. V shed 3 bases, J shed 6 bases, and the junction held 6 bases outside the gene matches. The CDR3 spans 14 residues. Germline V gene lookup returns CDR1 MDHEN and CDR2 SYDVKM. DNA for the CDR3: TGTGCCAGCAGTTTGAGGACAGGGTCCAATGGCTACACCTTC. Translated, it gives CASSLRTGSNGYTF.